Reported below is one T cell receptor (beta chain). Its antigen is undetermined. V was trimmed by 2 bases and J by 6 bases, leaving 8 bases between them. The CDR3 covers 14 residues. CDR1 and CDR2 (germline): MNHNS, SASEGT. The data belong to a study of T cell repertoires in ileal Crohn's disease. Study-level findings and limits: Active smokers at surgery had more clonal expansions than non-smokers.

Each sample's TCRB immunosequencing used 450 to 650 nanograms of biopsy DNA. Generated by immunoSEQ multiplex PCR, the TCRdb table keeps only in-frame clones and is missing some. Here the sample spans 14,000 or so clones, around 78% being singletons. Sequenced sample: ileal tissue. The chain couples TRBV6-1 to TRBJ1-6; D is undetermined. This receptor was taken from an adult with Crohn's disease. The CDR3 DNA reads TGTGCCAGCAGTGAATATAGGAGTAATTCACCCCTCCACTTT. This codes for CASSEYRSNSPLHF.